The rows below give T cell receptor beta chains drawn from one sample of a study of Ad26.COV2.S vaccination and SARS-CoV-2 variants. Profiled with immunoSEQ multiplex PCR; TCRdb holds only in-frame clones, not every one. This sample carries approximately 360,000 clones, approximately 83% of them seen once, and the ten largest clones take about 7.4%. The source was peripheral blood, collected in a trial of Ad26.COV2.S vaccine versus placebo. The source of these receptors is a person aged 18-65 years who received the Ad26.COV2.S COVID-19 vaccine or a placebo. The CDR3 runs from the conserved cysteine through the conserved F or W. The D gene is left open where the match is weak. Part of the rows lack a size; the others show once, few, many or a class for expanded clones.

size: NA
J: TRBJ1-1
D: NA
V: TRBV4-1
DNA: TGCGCCAGCAGCCATCCCTCTTTCTCGAAAGCTTTCTTT
CDR3: CASSHPSFSKAFF

size: NA
J: TRBJ2-1
D: TRBD2
V: TRBV7-9
DNA: TGTGCCAGCAGCGCAGTCACTAGCGGGAAGAATGAGCAGTTCTTC
CDR3: CASSAVTSGKNEQFF

size: NA
J: TRBJ2-7
D: NA
V: TRBV9
DNA: TGTGCCAGCAGCGTAGCGACAGGTTCCTACGAGCAGTACTTC
CDR3: CASSVATGSYEQYF

size: NA
J: TRBJ2-6
D: NA
V: TRBV19
DNA: TGTGCCAGCACCAACTCTGGGGCCAACGTCCTGACTTTC
CDR3: CASTNSGANVLTF

size: NA
J: TRBJ1-2
D: TRBD1
V: TRBV7-2
DNA: TGTGCCAGCAGCTGGGGACAGCCCAACTATGGCTACACCTTC
CDR3: CASSWGQPNYGYTF

size: NA
J: TRBJ1-2
D: TRBD1
V: TRBV19
DNA: TGTGCCAGTACCCTCCCCGGGACAGGGGCCGGCTACACCTTC
CDR3: CASTLPGTGAGYTF

size: NA
J: TRBJ1-2
D: NA
V: TRBV4-1
DNA: TGCGCCAGCAGCCCCGTCAGTGGATCTAACTATGGCTACACCTTC
CDR3: CASSPVSGSNYGYTF

size: NA
J: TRBJ2-1
D: NA
V: TRBV6-1
DNA: TGTGCCAGCAGTGAATCGTTTTACAATGAGCAGTTCTTC
CDR3: CASSESFYNEQFF

size: many
J: TRBJ2-7
D: TRBD1
V: TRBV7-2
DNA: TGTGCCAGCAGCCGGGACAGGGTGAACGAGCAGTACTTC
CDR3: CASSRDRVNEQYF

size: NA
J: TRBJ2-5
D: TRBD2
V: TRBV7-9
DNA: TGTGCCAGCTCTCTTATACTAGCGGGATACGGAGAGACCCAGTACTTC
CDR3: CASSLILAGYGETQYF

size: NA
J: TRBJ1-5
D: TRBD1
V: TRBV6-5
DNA: TGTGCCAGCAGCCGGGACAGCCGAAATCAGCCCCAGCATTTT
CDR3: CASSRDSRNQPQHF

size: NA
J: TRBJ1-2
D: TRBD1
V: TRBV19
DNA: TGTGCCAGTAGTACCAAGGCGGGACAGGGAAACTATGGCTACACCTTC
CDR3: CASSTKAGQGNYGYTF

size: NA
J: TRBJ1-6
D: NA
V: TRBV4-1
DNA: TGCGCCAGCAGCCAATTACCCCGGGGGCTGCTACCCCTCCACTTT
CDR3: CASSQLPRGLLPLHF

size: NA
J: TRBJ1-4
D: NA
V: TRBV21-1
DNA: TGTGCCAGCAGCAAAGGCAGGGGGCATGAAAAACTGTTTTTT
CDR3: CASSKGRGHEKLFF

size: NA
J: TRBJ2-5
D: NA
V: TRBV11-3
DNA: TGTGCCAGCAGCTTAGAGAGCGAGTACCAAGAGACCCAGTACTTC
CDR3: CASSLESEYQETQYF

size: NA
J: TRBJ2-3
D: NA
V: TRBV5-1
DNA: TGCGCCAGCAGCTTTAGAGTGGCAGATACGCAGTATTTT
CDR3: CASSFRVADTQYF

size: NA
J: TRBJ2-1
D: NA
V: TRBV28
DNA: TGTGCCAGCAGTTTAGGGGATGGGACCTACAATGAGCAGTTCTTC
CDR3: CASSLGDGTYNEQFF

size: NA
J: TRBJ2-7
D: NA
V: TRBV2
DNA: TGTGCCAGCAGTCCTACTAGCTCTTCCTACGAGCAGTACTTC
CDR3: CASSPTSSSYEQYF

size: NA
J: TRBJ1-5
D: NA
V: TRBV2
DNA: TGTGCCAGCAGCGATGGATTGATCAGTACAGGGAAAATTAGCAATCAGCCCCAGCATTTT
CDR3: CASSDGLISTGKISNQPQHF

size: NA
J: TRBJ1-4
D: TRBD1
V: TRBV29-1
DNA: TGCAGCGCCCGACAGGGGAATGAAAAACTGTTTTTT
CDR3: CSARQGNEKLFF

size: NA
J: TRBJ2-1
D: NA
V: TRBV6-1
DNA: TGTGCCAGCAGTGAACAGGGCGGGGAGCAGTTCTTC
CDR3: CASSEQGGEQFF

size: NA
J: TRBJ2-1
D: NA
V: TRBV7-3
DNA: TGTGCCAGCAGCTTAGTAGTTGTGGGGGCGTTGGAGCAGTTCTTC
CDR3: CASSLVVVGALEQFF

size: NA
J: TRBJ2-6
D: NA
V: TRBV27
DNA: TGTGCCAGCTCACATCGGTCTGGGGCCAACGTCCTGACTTTC
CDR3: CASSHRSGANVLTF

size: few
J: TRBJ1-5
D: NA
V: TRBV4-1
DNA: TGCGCCAGCAGCCAAGGGGGGCGAGGGCCTCAGCCCCAGCATTTT
CDR3: CASSQGGRGPQPQHF

size: NA
J: TRBJ2-7
D: NA
V: TRBV15
DNA: TGTGCCACCAGCAGAGGTGGGGACTGGATCTACGAGCAGTACTTC
CDR3: CATSRGGDWIYEQYF

size: NA
J: TRBJ1-3
D: NA
V: TRBV9
DNA: TGTGCCAGCAGCGTCGGGCAGGGCCCTGGAAACACCATATATTTT
CDR3: CASSVGQGPGNTIYF

size: NA
J: TRBJ1-5
D: TRBD1
V: TRBV18
DNA: TGTGCCAGCTCACCAACCGGGACAGGAGCTAATCAGCCCCAGCATTTT
CDR3: CASSPTGTGANQPQHF

size: NA
J: TRBJ2-1
D: NA
V: TRBV7-9
DNA: TGTGCCAGCAGCGCGGCAGGTTCCTACAATGAGCAGTTCTTC
CDR3: CASSAAGSYNEQFF

size: NA
J: TRBJ2-7
D: NA
V: TRBV12-3/TRBV12-4
DNA: TGTGCCAGCAGTTTGAGGCAAGGCTACGAGCAGTACTTC
CDR3: CASSLRQGYEQYF

size: once
J: TRBJ2-3
D: TRBD2
V: TRBV16
DNA: TGTGCCAGCAGCCAGGGGACTACCTCCTACACAGATACGCAGTATTTT
CDR3: CASSQGTTSYTDTQYF

size: NA
J: TRBJ1-2
D: NA
V: TRBV6-5
DNA: TGTGCCAGCAGGCAACTGGACCGGGGATACACCTTC
CDR3: CASRQLDRGYTF

size: NA
J: TRBJ2-7
D: NA
V: TRBV7-9
DNA: TGTGCCAGCAGCCAGCCAGGGTACACCTACGAGCAGTACTTC
CDR3: CASSQPGYTYEQYF

size: NA
J: TRBJ2-1
D: TRBD1
V: TRBV5-4
DNA: TGTGCCAGCAGTTTGACAGGGAGCTCCTACAATGAGCAGTTCTTC
CDR3: CASSLTGSSYNEQFF

size: NA
J: TRBJ2-3
D: TRBD1
V: TRBV7-3
DNA: TGTGCCAGCAGCCCCCGGACAGGGGGCTCAGATACGCAGTATTTT
CDR3: CASSPRTGGSDTQYF

size: NA
J: TRBJ2-4
D: NA
V: TRBV2
DNA: TGTGCCAGCAGTGAAACGACAGTAGCCAAAAACATTCAGTACTTC
CDR3: CASSETTVAKNIQYF

size: NA
J: TRBJ2-5
D: NA
V: TRBV2
DNA: TGTGCCAGTTTTAGAGAACGGCAAGAGACCCAGTACTTC
CDR3: CASFRERQETQYF

size: NA
J: TRBJ2-1
D: TRBD2
V: TRBV11-3
DNA: TGTGCCAGCAGCTTGCCTAGCGGGGTTGAAGAGCAGTTCTTC
CDR3: CASSLPSGVEEQFF

size: NA
J: TRBJ2-4
D: NA
V: TRBV7-2
DNA: TGTGCCAGCAGCGGTACAGGCCCGAGTGCCATTCAGTACTTC
CDR3: CASSGTGPSAIQYF

size: NA
J: TRBJ2-7
D: NA
V: TRBV4-1
DNA: TGCGCCAGCAGCCAAGGGGCCGGGTGGGGGGTTTACGAGCAGTACTTC
CDR3: CASSQGAGWGVYEQYF

size: NA
J: TRBJ2-5
D: NA
V: TRBV4-2
DNA: TGTGCCAGCAGCCAAGACTTCCAAGAGACCCAGTACTTC
CDR3: CASSQDFQETQYF

size: NA
J: TRBJ2-3
D: TRBD1
V: TRBV11-2
DNA: TGTGCCAGCAGCACACGACAGGGGCGATCAGATACGCAGTATTTT
CDR3: CASSTRQGRSDTQYF

size: NA
J: TRBJ1-1
D: TRBD1
V: TRBV10-3
DNA: TGTGCCATCAGTGAGTCGAAGTCAGGGGGACGTTCTTTT
CDR3: CAISESKSGGRSF

size: NA
J: TRBJ1-1
D: NA
V: TRBV3-1/TRBV3-2
DNA: TGTGCCAGCAGCCCCCGGGGGGAGGGTGGGGTGATGGCTTTCTTT
CDR3: CASSPRGEGGVMAFF

size: NA
J: TRBJ1-1
D: NA
V: TRBV15
DNA: TGTGCCACCAGCAGAACCCTCGACAGTGAAGCTTTCTTT
CDR3: CATSRTLDSEAFF

size: NA
J: TRBJ2-3
D: NA
V: TRBV4-3
DNA: TGCGCCAGCAGCCAGCAAAGGGGGGATACGCAGTATTTT
CDR3: CASSQQRGDTQYF

size: NA
J: TRBJ1-4
D: TRBD1
V: TRBV24-1
DNA: TGTGCCACCAGTGATTCCGAACAGACAGGGGGAATGGAAAAACTGTTTTTT
CDR3: CATSDSEQTGGMEKLFF

size: NA
J: TRBJ1-1
D: TRBD1
V: TRBV29-1
DNA: TGCAGCGTCCGCGGGGGACAGGGGAGAGAGGGCACTGAAGCTTTCTTT
CDR3: CSVRGGQGREGTEAFF

size: NA
J: TRBJ2-1
D: NA
V: TRBV5-6
DNA: TGTGCCAGCAGCTTGGTAGGAGGGCCTTTCTCCTACAATGAGCAGTTCTTC
CDR3: CASSLVGGPFSYNEQFF

size: NA
J: TRBJ2-3
D: NA
V: TRBV18
DNA: TGTGCCAGCTCATCGACCAGGGCAGATACGCAGTATTTT
CDR3: CASSSTRADTQYF

size: once
J: TRBJ2-3
D: NA
V: TRBV7-9
DNA: TGTGCCAGCAGCTTAAAGGTCTACACAGATACGCAGTATTTT
CDR3: CASSLKVYTDTQYF

size: NA
J: TRBJ2-7
D: TRBD2
V: TRBV10-3
DNA: TGTGCCATCAGTGACTCCATAACTCTAGCGGGGGGGGCCTACGAGCAGTACTTC
CDR3: CAISDSITLAGGAYEQYF

size: once
J: TRBJ2-2
D: NA
V: TRBV5-8
DNA: TGTGCCGGAGGACGGGGGTCGATTGCAGGCGCCACCGGGGAGCTGTTTTTT
CDR3: CAGGRGSIAGATGELFF

size: NA
J: TRBJ2-3
D: NA
V: TRBV12-5
DNA: TGTGCTAGTGGGGCACGGGGTAGCACAGATACGCAGTATTTT
CDR3: CASGARGSTDTQYF

size: NA
J: TRBJ2-2
D: TRBD1
V: TRBV3-1/TRBV3-2
DNA: TGTGCCAGCAGCCATGAGGGACAGCTCACCGGGGAGCTGTTTTTT
CDR3: CASSHEGQLTGELFF